The present T cell receptor beta chain was sequenced within a study of regulatory T cells in long-lasting Graves disease. Time point specified: newly diagnosed GD, antithyroid drugs for less than 3 months. With RNA extracted from PBMCs as input, the TCR library was made. As to this clonotype: What it binds is unknown.

Whole-study findings and limits: Patients with persistent disease shared fewer than 3,500 public clonotypes, outpacing the roughly 1,000 shared by new patients. Persistent cases of Graves' showed reduced TCR diversity relative to newly diagnosed patients. Favored usage of TRBV28, TRBJ1-2 and TRBJ2-5 was recorded in persistent disease.

This CDR3 contains 13 residues. Germline V gene sequence: CDR1 LNHDA, CDR2 SQIVND (reference sequence). V was cut by 3 bases and J by 6 bases, with 11 bases left in between. Researchers made TCR beta libraries by using iRepertoire HTBI primers and running Arm-PCR on CDR3 regions. Via MiXCR, TCRdb re-called the multiplex PCR reads, giving one row per CDR3 protein. The table lists around 250,000 distinct CDR3 sequences, around 21% of them singletons. This chain connects TRBV19 to TRBJ1-2, with D hard to call. This specimen consisted of peripheral blood mononuclear cells (PBMCs), obtained at new diagnosis, from a patient treated with antithyroid drugs. This clonotype was obtained from a female donor with Graves disease. CDR3 in amino acids: CASSIISVDGYTF. CDR3 nucleotide sequence: TGTGCCAGTAGTATTATTTCAGTAGATGGCTACACCTTC. Full variable domain (outside the CDR3, taken from reference TRBV19 and TRBJ1-2): DGGITQSPKYLFRKEGQNVTLSCEQNLNHDAMYWYRQDPGQGLRLIYYSQIVNDFQKGDIAEGYSVSREKKESFPLTVTSAQKNPTAFYLCASSIISVDGYTFGSGTRLTVV.